A single TCR beta chain is shown here with its context. The antigen is not known. The source of the sample is a study of cytomegalovirus exposure and HLA in healthy donors. Findings of the study overall: Some public TCRs appeared in many individuals, while most sequences were rare. Confirmation was obtained in vitro that a few CMV-associated chains are specific for CMV antigens.

Sequencing used immunoSEQ multiplex PCR; TCRdb keeps in-frame clones, though not all of them. The sample lists some 250,000 clones; less than 95% were seen once. The CDR3 consists of 15 residues. CDR1 is MDHEN and CDR2 is SYDVKM in the germline V gene. Unmatched junction bases numbered 7, after V lost 6 bases and J lost 1 base. Sequenced sample: PBMCs. The chain recombines TRBV28 with TRBJ2-7; 9 bases agree with TRBD2. The source of this sequence is a woman aged 25-40 years in good health and CMV-seronegative. The CDR3 here is CASRKTSGPSYEQYF. Written as DNA, the CDR3 is TGTGCCAGCAGGAAGACTAGCGGCCCTTCCTACGAGCAGTACTTC.